This T cell receptor beta chain was identified in a study of intratumoral heterogeneity in liver cancer. Background on the whole study: In the full cohort of 14 patients, the median age was about 69 years and the majority of patients were male. To investigate intratumor heterogeneity, the study integrated RNA-seq, DNA sequencing, TCR-seq and SNP array data drawn from multiple regions of hepatocellular carcinoma specimens. The full cohort included 71 multiregional samples from around 15 HCC patients, consisting of around 49 tumoral regions and 20 adjacent nontumoral regions. The investigation overall reported the following: TCR sequencing was reported to confirm the RNA-seq-based estimates of regional differences in tumor-infiltrating lymphocyte burden. No significant difference in overall T cell clonality was found between tumor regions within either sequenced patient. The authors noted a relatively low number of patients and under-sampled tumor-infiltrating lymphocyte representation as limitations. In each sequenced patient, significantly more unique T-cell clonal expansions were found in tumor region a than in region b.

Samples with the label H were taken from distinct, geographically separated regions of the hepatocellular carcinoma nodule. Every patient had early-stage hepatocellular carcinoma and received no therapy prior to surgical resection. Sampled areas lacked macroscopic evidence of necrosis or hemorrhage. TCR sequencing (ImmunoSeq) was performed on multiple regions from a couple of patients. Frozen tissue samples from resection were taken at least 1 cm away from one another. Genomic DNA was isolated from bulk tissue with the DNeasy blood and tissue kit. In regard to this clone: What antigen it recognizes has not been identified. No much larger clone is present one base from it, and per-base qualities are unavailable.

TCR beta chain CDR3 regions were sequenced from genomic DNA using the immunoSEQ assay. Primers annealing to V and J segments amplified rearranged VDJ segments. The paper's data handling went like this. The ImmunoSeq Analyzer software was used to calculate clonality and richness metrics. Clones with differential abundance between regions were identified with Fisher's exact test combined with a beta-binomial method for additional stringency. TCRdb took over this immuneACCESS table, retaining in-frame rearrangements with V and J assigned. Such tables are incomplete; in checked studies, under half of the missing clones stem from an unresolved V gene, and the remainder is unexplained. D and trimming were read from the DNA, whereas the V and J calls and clone size are those reported in that table. For this sample there are roughly 7,000 clones; roughly 52% appear just once. The ten biggest clones cover around 13% of the sample.

The germline V gene supplies CDR1 LGHNA and CDR2 YSLEER. V loses 2 bases, J loses 1 base, and the germline ends lie 15 bases apart. From cysteine to phenylalanine, the CDR3 is 18 amino acids long. Only the CDR3 portion is preserved as DNA: 54 bases, with reading frame beginning at the first base. The chain employs TRBV4-3 and TRBJ2-6; the D gene is perhaps TRBD1, on 8 matching bases. The clonotype originates from a man between 65 and 85 years old with hepatocellular carcinoma. The sequences come from tumor tissue, collected before any cancer treatment. The sequenced DNA: TGCGCCAGCAGCCAATCAACAGGGGGGGTGTCTGGGGCCAACGTCCTGACTTTC. The resulting protein is CASSQSTGGVSGANVLTF.